This T cell receptor beta chain was retrieved from a study of T cells in Graves' hyperthyroidism and ophthalmopathy. Study as a whole: Peripheral blood was acquired at first diagnosis, ahead of any therapy whatsoever. Study results and limitations: Ophthalmopathy and stable hyperthyroidism were told apart by a 13 V-J model.

Using RNA transcripts as the source, TCR beta CDR3 regions were amplified. In the first-round RT-PCR of the TCR CDR3, the HTBI primer set was used. In TCRdb, the multiplex PCR reads were re-called with MiXCR into one record per CDR3 protein. The data contain approximately 220,000 distinct CDR3 sequences, approximately 20% of them singletons. In the case of this clonotype: Its antigen is as yet unknown.

The CDR3 is 13 residues long. Germline V CDR1 and CDR2: LGHDT, YNNKEL (reference sequence). With 0 bases removed from V and 2 bases from J, the gap between germline ends came to 4 bases. Based on clinical symptoms, serum thyroxine and TRAb, thyroid ultrasound and orbital computed tomography, diagnoses were reached. The chain couples TRBV3-1 to TRBJ1-2; D not resolved. This TCR was recovered from a man in his forties or fifties with Graves' hyperthyroidism. Material for sequencing was blood. The CDR3 reads CASSQEANYGYTF. The CDR3, as DNA: TGTGCCAGCAGCCAAGAAGCCAACTATGGCTACACCTTC.